This TCR beta chain was captured by sequencing in a study of control samples from healthy donors and cancer patients (dated by TCRdb to 2020 to 2022). The library was built by means of the immunoSEQ multiplex PCR assay. Drawn from immuneACCESS, this table holds only the in-frame rearrangements with V and J called that TCRdb kept. Clones are partly lost; checked studies trace under half to an unresolved V gene and leave the rest unexplained. The sample includes roughly 73,000 clones, with over 70% observed a single time. The ten largest account for 28% of the sample. Regarding this clone: The antigen this receptor binds is unknown. No qualities accompany the bases; no much larger clone lies one base away.

The germline ends are 17 bases apart after V is trimmed by 3 bases and J by 3 bases. CDR1 and CDR2 (SEHNR, FQNEAQ) derive from the germline V gene (reference sequence). From its cysteine to its phenylalanine, the CDR3 spans 16 amino acids. Of the read, only the CDR3 DNA is kept; its 48 bases are in frame from base 1. The TCR was taken from a middle-aged man in good health. The chain uses TRBV7-9 and TRBJ2-5; the best D guess is TRBD2, with 6 bases matching. Sequenced sample: blood. In nucleotide form, the sequence is TGTGCCAGCAGCTTCGGAAATCCGCGGGGAAAAGAGACCCAGTACTTC. Translated, this gives CASSFGNPRGKETQYF.